This T cell receptor beta chain comes out of a study of blood T cell repertoires in COVID-19. In the study overall: The samples span acute and convalescent COVID-19 from the United States, Italy and Spain. The cDNA or gDNA used as material had been derived from T cells, B-cell-depleted T cells, or PBMCs.

Germline-derived CDR1 and CDR2 are MNHEY and SVGAGI. Trimming cost V 7 bases and J 2 bases; bases outside gene matches: 2. CDR3 length: 13 residues. The authors' processing: Estimation of nucleated cell counts was performed using reference gene primer amplification. The table came from immunoSEQ multiplex PCR; TCRdb's copy has only in-frame clones and leaves some out. D and trimming were read from the DNA, whereas the V and J calls and clone size are those reported in that table. Of roughly 140,000 clones listed, 84% are singletons. The gene calls are TRBV6-5 and TRBJ2-3; 8 bases fit TRBD1. Sequencing was done on a sample of peripheral blood. The source of this sequence is a man between 65 and 85 years old with acute or convalescent COVID-19. The CDR3 region is CASTGGNTDTQYF. The CDR3 DNA reads as TGTGCCAGCACAGGGGGCAACACAGATACGCAGTATTTT.